These 22 T cell receptor beta chains came from one sample sequenced in a study of cytomegalovirus exposure and HLA in healthy donors. A multiplex PCR was run with 60 Vbeta primers and 13 Jbeta primers. TCRdb keeps only in-frame clones here, not all; method: immunoSEQ multiplex PCR. In all, the sample yields 75,000 to 90,000 clones. The sample was PBMCs. These receptors came from an older woman in good health and CMV-seronegative.

The CDR3 region is CATSRGSGGTQYF. CDR3 bases: TGTGCCACCAGCCGGGGTAGCGGGGGGACCCAGTACTTC. This rearrangement joins TRBV15 to TRBJ2-5; TRBD2 aligns across 9 bases. Trimming at V came to 5 bases and at J to 7 bases, leaving 5 bases not matched to a gene. This CDR3 is built from 13 residues. Germline lookup yields CDR1 LNHNV and CDR2 YYDKDF (reference sequence).

The chain has TRBV28 and TRBJ2-7; a weak D match, TRBD2 (6 bases). This CDR3 is 14 amino acids long. The germline V gene has CDR1 MDHEN and CDR2 SYDVKM. V was shortened by 2 bases and J by 2 bases, with 10 bases between the two germline ends. The CDR3 spells CASSLSGSTYEQYF. CDR3 coding DNA: TGTGCCAGCAGTTTAAGCGGGTCTACCTACGAGCAGTACTTC.

V usage is TRBV4-1 and J usage is TRBJ2-7; weak D call: TRBD2 (6 bases). The CDR3 totals 16 residues. The V end lost 0 bases, the J end lost 0 bases, and 12 bases lay between the germline ends. The V gene's germline CDR1 is MGHRA and CDR2 YSYEKL. The CDR3 coding sequence is TGCGCCAGCAGCCAAGATGGGTGGCGGGGCTCCTACGAGCAGTACTTC. Its translation: CASSQDGWRGSYEQYF.

This chain uses TRBV6-5 with TRBJ1-1; D unresolved. V was pared by 3 bases and J by 6 bases, with 11 bases between. CDR1 MNHEY and CDR2 SVGAGI come from the germline V gene. The CDR3 loop spans 13 amino acids. The CDR3 here is CASSYGGNAEAFF. CDR3 in DNA: TGTGCCAGCAGTTATGGAGGAAACGCTGAAGCTTTCTTT.

This chain uses TRBV9 with TRBJ2-1; 9 bases are shared with TRBD1. CDR3 size: 18 residues. Trimming at V came to 4 bases and at J to 0 bases, leaving 11 bases not matched to a gene. The germline V gene has CDR1 SGDLS and CDR2 YYNGEE. CDR3 bases: TGTGCCAGCAGCCCTCCGACAGGGGGGGGTAGCTCCTACAATGAGCAGTTCTTC. This sequence encodes CASSPPTGGGSSYNEQFF.

J is TRBJ2-2 and V is TRBV5-4; 8 nucleotides line up with TRBD1. CDR1 is SGHNT and CDR2 is YYREEE in the germline V gene (reference sequence). Losses at the gene ends were 5 bases for V and 6 bases for J; bases not matched to a gene: 3. This CDR3 spans 13 amino acids. CDR3 coding DNA: TGTGCCAGCAGGTCACAGGGGGCCGGGGAGCTGTTTTTT. Translated, it gives CASRSQGAGELFF. Supplemented by reference TRBV5-4 and TRBJ2-2, the full variable domain reads ETGVTQSPTHLIKTRGQQVTLRCSSQSGHNTVSWYQQALGQGPQFIFQYYREEENGRGNFPPRFSGLQFPNYSSELNVNALELDDSALYLCASRSQGAGELFFGEGSRLTVL.

The chain has TRBV10-3 and TRBJ2-2; D gene ambiguous. Germline CDR1 ENHRY, CDR2 SYGVKD. The ends were cut back, 1 base at V and 4 bases at J, with 13 bases in the middle. The CDR3 has 16 residues. The chain's CDR3 is CAISEYRGSATGELFF. Written as DNA, the CDR3 is TGTGCCATCAGTGAGTATCGCGGCAGTGCCACCGGGGAGCTGTTTTTT.

J is TRBJ1-2 and V is TRBV28, with TRBD1 identical over 8 bases. The germline V gene has CDR1 MDHEN and CDR2 SYDVKM. Germline trimming cut 1 base from V and 3 bases from J; bases unmatched to any gene: 13. The CDR3 extends over 18 amino acids. The CDR3 reads CASSLFRRTGRWDYGYTF. The CDR3 DNA reads as TGTGCCAGCAGTTTATTCCGCCGGACAGGGAGGTGGGACTATGGCTACACCTTC.

V gene TRBV9 combines with J gene TRBJ2-1, with TRBD2 matching 13 bases. Germline-derived CDR1 and CDR2 are SGDLS and YYNGEE. Losses at the gene ends were 3 bases for V and 3 bases for J; bases not matched to a gene: 6. This CDR3 contains 17 residues. The DNA of the CDR3 is TGTGCCAGCAGCGCCGGACTAGCGGGAGCTATCTACAATGAGCAGTTCTTC. Protein sequence: CASSAGLAGAIYNEQFF.

The chain is built from TRBV7-2 and TRBJ2-2; the match to TRBD1 covers 11 bases. The length of the CDR3 is 16 residues. Trimming cost V 5 bases and J 7 bases; bases outside gene matches: 9. CDR1 and CDR2 from the germline V gene are SGHTA and FQGNSA. The CDR3 DNA reads as TGTGCCAGCAGCCAAGGACAGGGGGCGCTGAACGGGGAGCTGTTTTTT. It yields the protein CASSQGQGALNGELFF. The full variable domain, rest sourced from reference TRBV7-2 and TRBJ2-2, is GAGVSQSPSNKVTEKGKDVELRCDPISGHTALYWYRQSLGQGLEFLIYFQGNSAPDKSGLPSDRFSAERTGGSVSTLTIQRTQQEDSAVYLCASSQGQGALNGELFFGEGSRLTVL.

The rearrangement joins TRBV9 to TRBJ1-4; weak D call: TRBD1 (5 bases). CDR3 length equals 16 residues. The germline V gene encodes CDR1 SGDLS and CDR2 YYNGEE. Trimming removed 0 bases from V and 7 bases from J, with 16 bases in between. The CDR3 loop is CASSVGDSRTGEKLFF. As DNA, the CDR3 is TGTGCCAGCAGCGTAGGTGACAGCAGAACTGGTGAAAAACTGTTTTTT.

Turning to this clone: Its ends do not fully match the called genes, so a read error is possible. The chain carries TRBV28 and TRBJ2-7; TRBD2 is a possible D gene (5 bases). Germline-derived CDR1 and CDR2 are MDHEN and SYDVKM. CDR3 length: 14 residues. The CDR3 DNA sequence: TGTGCCACCAGTACGAGGGCCTATTCCTACGAGCAGTACTTC. This translates into CATSTRAYSYEQYF.

The CDR3 coding sequence is TGTGCCAGCAGCTTAACTACGGGGTGGCAGCATGAAAAACTGTTTTTT. Translation: CASSLTTGWQHEKLFF. The V call is TRBV7-9, the J call TRBJ1-4; D gene uncertain. Germline V gene lookup returns CDR1 SEHNR and CDR2 FQNEAQ (reference sequence). The CDR3 runs 16 residues. Trimming stripped 2 bases from V and 6 bases from J, with 16 bases between.

The chain couples TRBV10-2 to TRBJ2-3, with 9 bases that match TRBD2. The CDR3 has 15 residues. V gave up 0 bases and J gave up 6 bases; unmatched junction bases: 4. Germline V gene data show CDR1 as WSHSY and CDR2 as SAAADI. Here the CDR3 DNA reads TGCGCCAGCAGTGAGTCTAGCGGGAGAATGGATACGCAGTATTTT. It is translated as CASSESSGRMDTQYF.

The chain links TRBV7-9 to TRBJ1-4; weak D call: TRBD1 (5 bases). The V and J ends lost 7 bases and 2 bases respectively, with 14 bases between them. CDR1 is SEHNR, CDR2 FQNEAQ, per germline (reference sequence). This CDR3 is 15 amino acids long. DNA of the CDR3: TGTGCCAGCACCACCGGGACTACGACTAATGAAAAACTGTTTTTT. Protein sequence: CASTTGTTTNEKLFF.

V is TRBV5-1 and J is TRBJ1-2; 8 nucleotides align to TRBD1. The germline CDR1 and CDR2 sequences are SGHRS and YFSETQ. This CDR3 is 15 amino acids long. V lost 4 bases, J lost 0 bases, and 5 bases stayed unmatched. CDR3 loop: CASSGIQGANYGYTF. The CDR3 coding sequence is TGCGCCAGCAGCGGTATACAGGGGGCTAACTATGGCTACACCTTC.

CDR3 nucleotides: TGTGCCAGCAGCTTAGTGGGCTTCCGTGGAAACACCATATATTTT. This gives the protein CASSLVGFRGNTIYF. The rearrangement joins TRBV7-8 to TRBJ1-3; D gene unclear. Germline lookup yields CDR1 SGHVS and CDR2 FQNEAQ. The ends were cut back, 1 base at V and 3 bases at J, with 10 bases in the middle. The length of the CDR3 is 15 residues.

The chain carries TRBV10-2 and TRBJ2-1, with TRBD2 matching over 8 bases. The J segment lost 9 bases and the V segment lost 7 bases, leaving 14 bases of the junction unmatched. Germline V gene sequence: CDR1 WSHSY, CDR2 SAAADI. The length of the CDR3 is 15 residues. The CDR3 DNA is TGCGCCAGCATCCCAGCGGGAGCGCACGGGGGTGAGCAGTTCTTC. Amino acids: CASIPAGAHGGEQFF.

This chain connects TRBV2 to TRBJ2-3, with D tentatively TRBD2 (6 bases). Trimming removed 2 bases at V and 11 bases at J, with 17 bases between. CDR1 is SNHLY, CDR2 FYNNEI, per germline. This CDR3 has 14 amino acids. CDR3 DNA: TGTGCCAGCAGTGAAACTAGCTATATGGTTAGGCAGTATTTT. It translates to CASSETSYMVRQYF.

The chain carries TRBV2 and TRBJ2-1; 10 bases are a match to TRBD2. This CDR3 contains 16 residues. The V gene's germline CDR1 is SNHLY and CDR2 FYNNEI. J lost 7 bases, V lost 6 bases, and 12 bases had no gene match. CDR3 residues: CASSPTSSGSKNEQFF. CDR3 sequence (DNA): TGTGCCAGCAGCCCGACCTCTAGCGGGAGTAAGAATGAGCAGTTCTTC.

The J gene is TRBJ2-3, the V gene TRBV5-1; D might be TRBD1 (6 bases). This CDR3 is 16 amino acids long. V lost 0 bases and J 1 base, leaving 12 bases between the germline ends. Germline V CDR1 and CDR2: SGHRS, YFSETQ. Written as DNA, the CDR3 is TGCGCCAGCAGCTTGGGTAGAGGGGGAGGCACAGATACGCAGTATTTT. Protein product: CASSLGRGGGTDTQYF.

V gene TRBV6-6 combines with J gene TRBJ1-5; D is unclear. V was clipped by 11 bases and J by 9 bases, with 14 bases between them. From germline, CDR1 is MNHNY and CDR2 SVGAGI (reference sequence). This CDR3 contains 11 residues. CDR3: CAPSEAGPQHF. DNA of the CDR3: TGTGCCCCATCGGAAGCGGGGCCCCAGCATTTT.